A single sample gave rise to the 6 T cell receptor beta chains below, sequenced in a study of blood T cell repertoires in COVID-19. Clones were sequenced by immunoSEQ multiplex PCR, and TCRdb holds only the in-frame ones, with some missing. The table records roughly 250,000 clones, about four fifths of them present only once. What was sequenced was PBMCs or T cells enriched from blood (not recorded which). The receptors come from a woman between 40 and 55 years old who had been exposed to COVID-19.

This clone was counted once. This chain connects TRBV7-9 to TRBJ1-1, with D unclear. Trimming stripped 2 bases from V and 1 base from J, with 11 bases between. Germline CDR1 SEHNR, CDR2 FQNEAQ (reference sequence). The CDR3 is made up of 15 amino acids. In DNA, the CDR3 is TGTGCCAGCAGCTTATCGGGTGAAGGGAACACTGAAGCTTTCTTT. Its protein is CASSLSGEGNTEAFF. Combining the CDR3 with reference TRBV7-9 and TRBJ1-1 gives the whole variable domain DTGVSQNPRHKITKRGQNVTFRCDPISEHNRLYWYRQTLGQGPEFLTYFQNEAQLEKSRLLSDRFSAERPKGSFSTLEIQRTEQGDSAMYLCASSLSGEGNTEAFFGQGTRLTVV.

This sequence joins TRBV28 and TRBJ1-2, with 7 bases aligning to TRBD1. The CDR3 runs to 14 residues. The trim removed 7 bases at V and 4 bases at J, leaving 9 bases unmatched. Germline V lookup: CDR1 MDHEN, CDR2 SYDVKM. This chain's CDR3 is CASTSGEGAYGYTF. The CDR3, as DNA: TGTGCCAGCACCAGCGGAGAGGGGGCCTATGGCTACACCTTC.

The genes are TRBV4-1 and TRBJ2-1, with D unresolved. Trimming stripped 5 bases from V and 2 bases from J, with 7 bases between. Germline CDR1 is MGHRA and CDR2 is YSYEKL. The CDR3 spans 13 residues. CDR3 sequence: CASSSSAYNEQFF. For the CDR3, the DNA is TGCGCCAGCAGCTCCTCGGCCTACAATGAGCAGTTCTTC.

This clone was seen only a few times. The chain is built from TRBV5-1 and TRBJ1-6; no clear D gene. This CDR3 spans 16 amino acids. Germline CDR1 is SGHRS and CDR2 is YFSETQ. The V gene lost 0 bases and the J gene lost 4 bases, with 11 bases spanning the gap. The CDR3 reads CASSLGSGIYNSPLHF. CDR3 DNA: TGCGCCAGCAGCTTGGGCTCGGGGATATATAATTCACCCCTCCACTTT.

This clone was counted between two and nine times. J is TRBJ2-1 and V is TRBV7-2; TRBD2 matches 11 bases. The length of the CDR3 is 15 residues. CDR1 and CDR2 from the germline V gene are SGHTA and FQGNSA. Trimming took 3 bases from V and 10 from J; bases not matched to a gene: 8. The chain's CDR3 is CASSLISGGVSEQFF. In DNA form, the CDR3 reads TGTGCCAGCAGCTTGATTAGCGGGGGGGTAAGCGAGCAGTTCTTC.

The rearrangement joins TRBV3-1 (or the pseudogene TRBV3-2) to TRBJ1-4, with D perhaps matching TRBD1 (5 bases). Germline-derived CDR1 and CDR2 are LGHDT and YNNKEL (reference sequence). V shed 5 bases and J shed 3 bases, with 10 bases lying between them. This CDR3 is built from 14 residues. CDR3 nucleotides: TGTGCCAGCAGCGACCGGGGGGCTAATGAAAAACTGTTTTTT. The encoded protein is CASSDRGANEKLFF.